This T cell receptor (beta chain) appears in the sequencing data of a study of beta chain features in type 1 diabetes. Study-wide findings and caveats: TCRB CDR3s from Type 1 diabetes patients were moderately but significantly shorter in all four CD4+ subsets.

Sequencing targeted expressed TCRB transcripts, as all isolated RNA had been reverse transcribed. Here immunoSEQ multiplex PCR was the method, and the copy in TCRdb shows in-frame clones only, minus some. Of 630,000 or so clones listed, 11% to 15% were seen once; the top ten hold roughly 0.04%. Germline CDR1 and CDR2: SGHTA and FQGNSA. The CDR3 is made up of 16 amino acids. Trimming took off 1 base at V and 5 bases at J, with 14 bases between the two ends. About this clone itself: What it recognizes is unknown.

The authors sorted CD4+ naive, central memory, regulatory and stem cell-like memory cells via CD45RO/CCR7/CD25/CD127/CD95/CD27. The sequence was obtained from a young man with type 1 diabetes. V gene TRBV7-2 combines with J gene TRBJ2-2; no clear D gene. Sequenced material: naive CD4+ T cells from blood. CDR3 residues: CASSLELSPGTGELFF. In nucleotides, the CDR3 is TGTGCCAGCAGCTTAGAATTATCCCCCGGGACCGGGGAGCTGTTTTTT.